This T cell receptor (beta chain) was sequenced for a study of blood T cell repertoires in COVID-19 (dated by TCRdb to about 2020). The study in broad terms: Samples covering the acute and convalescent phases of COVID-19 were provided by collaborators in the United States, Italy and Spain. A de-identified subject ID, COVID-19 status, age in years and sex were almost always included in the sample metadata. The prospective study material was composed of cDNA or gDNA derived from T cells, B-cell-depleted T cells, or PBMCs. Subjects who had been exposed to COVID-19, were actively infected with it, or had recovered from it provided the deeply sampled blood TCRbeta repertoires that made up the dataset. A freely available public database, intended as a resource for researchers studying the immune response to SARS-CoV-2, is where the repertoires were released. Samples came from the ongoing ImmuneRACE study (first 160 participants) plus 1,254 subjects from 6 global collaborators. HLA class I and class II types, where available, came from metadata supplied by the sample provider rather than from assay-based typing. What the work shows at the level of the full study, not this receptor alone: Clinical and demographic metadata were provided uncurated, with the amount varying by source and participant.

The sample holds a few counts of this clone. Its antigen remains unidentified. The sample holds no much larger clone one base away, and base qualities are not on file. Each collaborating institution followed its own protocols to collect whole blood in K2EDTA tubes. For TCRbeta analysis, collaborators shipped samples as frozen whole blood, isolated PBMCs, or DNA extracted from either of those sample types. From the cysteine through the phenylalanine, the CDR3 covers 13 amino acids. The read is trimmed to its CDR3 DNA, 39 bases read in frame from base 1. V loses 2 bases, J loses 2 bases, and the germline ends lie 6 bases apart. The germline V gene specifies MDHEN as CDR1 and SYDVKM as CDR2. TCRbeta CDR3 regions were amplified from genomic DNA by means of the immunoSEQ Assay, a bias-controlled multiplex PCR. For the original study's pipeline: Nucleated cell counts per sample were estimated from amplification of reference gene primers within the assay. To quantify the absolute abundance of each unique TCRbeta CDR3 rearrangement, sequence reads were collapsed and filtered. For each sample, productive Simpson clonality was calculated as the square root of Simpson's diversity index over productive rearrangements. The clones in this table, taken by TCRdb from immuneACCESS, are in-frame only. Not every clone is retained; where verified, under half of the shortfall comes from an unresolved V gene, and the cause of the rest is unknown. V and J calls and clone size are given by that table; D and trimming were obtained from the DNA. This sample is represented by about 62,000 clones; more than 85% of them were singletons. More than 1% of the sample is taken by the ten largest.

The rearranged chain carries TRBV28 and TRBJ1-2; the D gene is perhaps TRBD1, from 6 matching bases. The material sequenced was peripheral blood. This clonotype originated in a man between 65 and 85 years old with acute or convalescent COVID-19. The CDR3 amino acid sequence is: CASSLTGNYGYTF. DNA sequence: TGTGCCAGCAGTTTAACAGGGAACTATGGCTACACCTTC.